The rows below give T cell receptor beta chains drawn from one sample of a study of T cells in Graves' hyperthyroidism and ophthalmopathy. TCRdb reprocessed the multiplex PCR reads via MiXCR and lists one record per CDR3 protein. The data contain 300,000 to 450,000 distinct CDR3 sequences, approximately 25% of them seen just once; the ten biggest clones take up more than 60%. The material sequenced was blood. These receptors all come from a man in his fifties or sixties with Graves' hyperthyroidism. CDR3s include the opening cysteine and the closing phenylalanine or tryptophan. The D gene is left open where the match is weak. The size of a clone is reported for some rows only, either as once, few or many, or as a class for expanded clones.

D	length	size	J	V	DNA	CDR3
-	15	-	TRBJ1-1	TRBV28	TGTGCCAGCAGTTTGCTACAGGGTTGGAGAACTGAAGCTTTCTTT	CASSLLQGWRTEAFF
-	15	-	TRBJ2-1	TRBV5-1	TGCGCCAGCAGCCCCGACAGCGGTAGGGTCAATGAGCAGTTCTTC	CASSPDSGRVNEQFF
-	13	few	TRBJ2-2	TRBV2	TGTGCCAGCAGTGGTAAGATCACCGGGGAGCTGTTTTTT	CASSGKITGELFF
-	13	-	TRBJ1-3	TRBV9	TGTGCCAGCAGCGTAGTTGGCGGAGACACCATATATTTT	CASSVVGGDTIYF
-	14	-	TRBJ1-3	TRBV7-9	TGTGCCAGCAGCTTAGGAGCGACAGGAAACACCATATATTTT	CASSLGATGNTIYF
TRBD2	14	many	TRBJ2-1	TRBV12-3/TRBV12-4	TGTGCCAGCAGTTGGGGGGGTTCCTACAATGAGCAGTTCTTC	CASSWGGSYNEQFF
TRBD2	18	few	TRBJ2-5	TRBV7-2	TGTGCCAGCAGCCCGCGGACTAGCGGGAGGGCCAGGGTAGAGACCCAGTACTTC	CASSPRTSGRARVETQYF
-	12	-	TRBJ2-1	TRBV20-1	TGCAGTGCTGGGGATCGGCATAATGAGCAGTTCTTC	CSAGDRHNEQFF
-	14	few	TRBJ1-1	TRBV3-1	TGTGCCAGCAGCCAGGGGGGGGTAGGCACTGAAGCTTTCTTT	CASSQGGVGTEAFF
TRBD2	15	-	TRBJ2-2	TRBV20-1	TGCAGTGCTAATACGGGACTAGCGGGACCCGGGGAGCTGTTTTTT	CSANTGLAGPGELFF
-	16	-	TRBJ2-3	TRBV18	TGTGCCAGCTCACCACTCTCTGGGACCGGCACAGATACGCAGTATTTT	CASSPLSGTGTDTQYF
-	9	few	TRBJ2-1	TRBV2	TGTGCCAGTTCCGCTAAGCAGTTCTTC	CASSAKQFF
-	13	-	TRBJ1-2	TRBV20-1	TGCAGTGCTAGAGATTCAGGGACCTATGGCTACACCTTC	CSARDSGTYGYTF
-	15	-	TRBJ2-1	TRBV6-5	TGTGCCAGCAGTTACTCGGGCAGGGGTTACAATGAGCAGTTCTTC	CASSYSGRGYNEQFF
TRBD2	13	-	TRBJ2-1	TRBV4-1	TGCGCCAGCAGCCGAACAACTAGCGATGAGCAGTTCTTC	CASSRTTSDEQFF
-	11	few	TRBJ2-1	TRBV11-2	TGTGCCAGCAGCTACCCGAGAGAGCAGTTCTTC	CASSYPREQFF
TRBD1	16	-	TRBJ2-7	TRBV14	TGTGCCAGCAGCCAAGCTTCACCCGGGACAGGGGGCGAGCAGTACTTC	CASSQASPGTGGEQYF
TRBD2	18	many	TRBJ2-1	TRBV7-6	TGTGCCAGCAGCCCAGGGACTAGCGGACTTAGCTCCTACAATGAGCAGTTCTTC	CASSPGTSGLSSYNEQFF
-	13	few	TRBJ1-2	TRBV20-1	TGCAGTGCTAGAGATCAAGGGGACTATGGCTACACCTTC	CSARDQGDYGYTF
TRBD2	13	many	TRBJ2-7	TRBV2	TGTGCCAATTCCCTTAGCGGGAGCTACGAGCAGTACTTC	CANSLSGSYEQYF
TRBD1	14	few	TRBJ1-1	TRBV29-1	TGCAGCGTTACCGACAGGGCCGATGGCACTGAAGCTTTCTTT	CSVTDRADGTEAFF
TRBD1	13	few	TRBJ1-5	TRBV20-1	TGCAGTGCTTCGACAGGGGTGAATCAGCCCCAGCATTTT	CSASTGVNQPQHF
-	13	few	TRBJ2-7	TRBV7-2	TGTGCCAGCAGCTCCGCCGCAGGGCGCGAGCAGTACTTC	CASSSAAGREQYF
TRBD1	15	few	TRBJ2-2	TRBV9	TGTGCCAGCAGTACAGGGGGACGCAACACCGGGGAGCTGTTTTTT	CASSTGGRNTGELFF
TRBD1	14	many	TRBJ2-7	TRBV27	TGTGCCAGCAGTCTACTCGGACAGGGAAACGAGCAGTACTTC	CASSLLGQGNEQYF
TRBD1	15	-	TRBJ1-2	TRBV7-9	TGTGCCAGCAATGACCGGGACAGTGGAAATTATGGCTACACCTTC	CASNDRDSGNYGYTF
TRBD2	15	-	TRBJ2-1	TRBV11-2	TGTGCCAGCAGCTTAGTTAGCGGGGGATACAATGAGCAGTTCTTC	CASSLVSGGYNEQFF
-	14	-	TRBJ2-1	TRBV7-9	TGTGCCAGCAGCCCGAGCGCTGCAAACAATGAGCAGTTCTTC	CASSPSAANNEQFF
-	12	-	TRBJ2-2	TRBV6-1	TGTGCCAGTAGTAAATACACCGGGGAGCTGTTTTTT	CASSKYTGELFF
-	15	-	TRBJ2-5	TRBV24-1	TGTGCCACCAGTGATTCCCCGGCTCGTGGAGAGACCCAGTACTTC	CATSDSPARGETQYF
-	14	few	TRBJ2-1	TRBV14	TGTGCCAGCAGTTACCGAGGAGTGTACAATGAGCAGTTCTTC	CASSYRGVYNEQFF
-	18	many	TRBJ2-7	TRBV6-1	TGTGCCAGCAGTGAACACGTGACAGCGATTAAGAGCTCCTACGAGCAGTACTTC	CASSEHVTAIKSSYEQYF
-	13	once	TRBJ2-1	TRBV30	TGTGCCTGGACACCACGACCTTACAATGAGCAGTTCTTC	CAWTPRPYNEQFF
-	14	once	TRBJ1-5	TRBV12-3/TRBV12-4	TGTGCCAGCAGCAAGGGACACGGCAATCAGCCCCAGCATTTT	CASSKGHGNQPQHF
-	16	-	TRBJ2-3	TRBV6-6	TGTGCCAGCAGTTACGTTCGTTTTGGGGTAACAGATACGCAGTATTTT	CASSYVRFGVTDTQYF
-	14	-	TRBJ2-3	TRBV7-6	TGTGCCAGCAGCTTAGTAGTAGGCTCAGATACGCAGTATTTT	CASSLVVGSDTQYF
TRBD2	11	-	TRBJ2-1	TRBV18	TGTGCCAGCTCACCGCGGGAGGAGCAGTTCTTC	CASSPREEQFF
-	17	-	TRBJ2-6	TRBV6-2/TRBV6-3	TGTGCCAGCAGTACTGCTGCCATCCTAGCTGGGGCCAACGTCCTGACTTTC	CASSTAAILAGANVLTF
TRBD2	14	few	TRBJ2-7	TRBV5-6	TGTGCCAGCTTCGCCGGGGGGATCTCCTACGAGCAGTACTTC	CASFAGGISYEQYF
-	14	-	TRBJ2-3	TRBV5-1	TGCGCCAGCAGCTCCTCCGTTAGCCCGGATACGCAGTATTTT	CASSSSVSPDTQYF
-	14	many	TRBJ2-1	TRBV12-3/TRBV12-4	TGTGCCAGCAGTGCCCTAGAGACACAGAATGAGCAGTTCTTC	CASSALETQNEQFF
TRBD2	15	-	TRBJ2-3	TRBV24-1	TGTGCCACCAGTAAGACTAGCGGGAGCTCGGATACGCAGTATTTT	CATSKTSGSSDTQYF